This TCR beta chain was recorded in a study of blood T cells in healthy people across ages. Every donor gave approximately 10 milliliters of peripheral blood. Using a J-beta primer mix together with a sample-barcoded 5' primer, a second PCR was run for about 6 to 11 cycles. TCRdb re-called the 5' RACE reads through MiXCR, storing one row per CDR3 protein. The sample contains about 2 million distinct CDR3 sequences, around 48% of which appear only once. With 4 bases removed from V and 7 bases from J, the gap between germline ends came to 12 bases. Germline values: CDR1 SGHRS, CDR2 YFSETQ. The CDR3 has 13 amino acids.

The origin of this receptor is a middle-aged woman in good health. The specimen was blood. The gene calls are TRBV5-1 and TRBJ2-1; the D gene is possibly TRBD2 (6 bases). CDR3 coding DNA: TGCGCCAGCAGCGGGGGACTCTCTAATGAGCAGTTCTTC. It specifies CASSGGLSNEQFF.